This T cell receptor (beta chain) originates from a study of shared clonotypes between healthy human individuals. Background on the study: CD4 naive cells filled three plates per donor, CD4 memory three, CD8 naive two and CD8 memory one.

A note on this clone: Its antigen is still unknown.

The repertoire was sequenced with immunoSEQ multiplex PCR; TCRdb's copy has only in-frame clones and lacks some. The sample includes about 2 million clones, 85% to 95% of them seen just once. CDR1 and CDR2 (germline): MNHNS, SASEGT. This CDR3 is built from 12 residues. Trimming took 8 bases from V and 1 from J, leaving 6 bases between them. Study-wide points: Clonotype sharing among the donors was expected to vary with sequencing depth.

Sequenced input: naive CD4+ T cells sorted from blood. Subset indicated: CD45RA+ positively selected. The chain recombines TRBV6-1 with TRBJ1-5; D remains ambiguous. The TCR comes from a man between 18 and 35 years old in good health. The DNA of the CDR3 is TGTGCCAGCTCCGCCAGCAATCAGCCCCAGCATTTT. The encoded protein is CASSASNQPQHF.